The present TCR beta chain was sequenced within a study of cytomegalovirus exposure and HLA in healthy donors. Looking at the study overall: As an earlier analysis found, 180 million or so T cells yielded around 110 million unique TCR beta sequences. Across 350 to 400 genotyped donors, more than 75% landed in the Caucasian-associated ancestry cluster.

Amplification used 60 Vbeta primers and 13 Jbeta primers. Libraries were prepared by immunoSEQ multiplex PCR; TCRdb keeps only in-frame clonotypes and omits some of them. The data show 100,000 to 150,000 clones, around 78% seen once. This clone has a handful of counts. Its antigen is as yet unknown. After removal of 6 bases from V and 7 bases from J, the junction contained 5 bases not matched to a gene. The CDR3 length is 13 residues. Germline CDR1 is MNHEY and CDR2 is SMNVEV (reference sequence). Notes on the study in general: Presence/absence comparisons presumed near-even sequencing depth among donors.

Specimen: PBMCs. The genes are TRBV27 and TRBJ1-1; 10 bases line up with TRBD1. This TCR was recovered from a woman in her forties or fifties in good health and CMV-seronegative. CDR3 protein: CASSRRTGGEAFF. CDR3 DNA sequence: TGTGCCAGCAGCAGACGGACAGGGGGTGAAGCTTTCTTT.